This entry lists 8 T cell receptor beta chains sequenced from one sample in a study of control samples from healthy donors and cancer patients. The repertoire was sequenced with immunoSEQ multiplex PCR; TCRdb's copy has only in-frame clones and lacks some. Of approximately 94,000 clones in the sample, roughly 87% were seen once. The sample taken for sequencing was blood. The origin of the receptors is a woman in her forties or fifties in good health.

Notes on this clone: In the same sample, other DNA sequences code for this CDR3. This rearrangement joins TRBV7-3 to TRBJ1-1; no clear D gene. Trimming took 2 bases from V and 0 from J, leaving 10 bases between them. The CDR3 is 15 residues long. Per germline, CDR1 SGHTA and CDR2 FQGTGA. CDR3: CASSLRGDLNTEAFF. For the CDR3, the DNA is TGTGCCAGCAGCTTACGGGGAGACTTGAACACTGAAGCTTTCTTT.

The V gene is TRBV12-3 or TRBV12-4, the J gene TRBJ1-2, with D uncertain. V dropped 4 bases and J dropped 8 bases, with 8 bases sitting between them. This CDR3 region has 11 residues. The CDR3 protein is CASSSAGGYTF. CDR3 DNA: TGTGCCAGCAGTTCGGCAGGCGGCTACACCTTC.

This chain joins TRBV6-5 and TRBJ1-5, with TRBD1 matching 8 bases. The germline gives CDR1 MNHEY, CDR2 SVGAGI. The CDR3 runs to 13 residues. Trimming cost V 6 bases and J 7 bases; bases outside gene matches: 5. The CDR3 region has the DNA TGTGCCAGCAGGAGGACAGGGAAGCAGCCCCAGCATTTT. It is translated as CASRRTGKQPQHF.

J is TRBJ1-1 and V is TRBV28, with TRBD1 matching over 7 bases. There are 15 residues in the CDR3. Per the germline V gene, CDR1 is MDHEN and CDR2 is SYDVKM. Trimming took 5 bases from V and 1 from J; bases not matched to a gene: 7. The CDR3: CASSHEGTANTEAFF. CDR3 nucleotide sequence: TGTGCCAGCAGTCATGAGGGGACAGCGAACACTGAAGCTTTCTTT. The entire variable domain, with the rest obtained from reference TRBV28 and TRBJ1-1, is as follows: DVKVTQSSRYLVKRTGEKVFLECVQDMDHENMFWYRQDPGLGLRLIYFSYDVKMKEKGDIPEGYSVSREKKERFSLILESASTNQTSMYLCASSHEGTANTEAFFGQGTRLTVV.

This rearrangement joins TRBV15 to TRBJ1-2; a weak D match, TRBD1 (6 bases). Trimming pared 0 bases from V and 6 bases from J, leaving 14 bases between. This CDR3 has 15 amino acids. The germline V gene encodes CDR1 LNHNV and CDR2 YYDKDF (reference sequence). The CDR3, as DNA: TGTGCCACCAGCAGAGATGGGGGGCCTAGACATGGCTACACCTTC. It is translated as CATSRDGGPRHGYTF.

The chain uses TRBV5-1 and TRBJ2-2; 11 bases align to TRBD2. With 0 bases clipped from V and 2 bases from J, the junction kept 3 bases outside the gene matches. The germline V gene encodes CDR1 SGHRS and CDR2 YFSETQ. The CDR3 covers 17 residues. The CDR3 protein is CASSLAGTSGNTGELFF. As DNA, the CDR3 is TGCGCCAGCAGCTTGGCCGGGACTAGCGGAAACACCGGGGAGCTGTTTTTT. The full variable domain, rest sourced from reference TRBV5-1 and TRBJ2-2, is KAGVTQTPRYLIKTRGQQVTLSCSPISGHRSVSWYQQTPGQGLQFLFEYFSETQRNKGNFPGRFSGRQFSNSRSEMNVSTLELGDSALYLCASSLAGTSGNTGELFFGEGSRLTVL.

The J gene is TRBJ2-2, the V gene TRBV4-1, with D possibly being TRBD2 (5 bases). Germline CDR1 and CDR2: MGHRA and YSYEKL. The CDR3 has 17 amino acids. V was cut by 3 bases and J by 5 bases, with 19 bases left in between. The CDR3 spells CASSQWVAGGVTGELFF. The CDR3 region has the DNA TGCGCCAGCAGCCAGTGGGTGGCGGGCGGCGTGACCGGGGAGCTGTTTTTT.

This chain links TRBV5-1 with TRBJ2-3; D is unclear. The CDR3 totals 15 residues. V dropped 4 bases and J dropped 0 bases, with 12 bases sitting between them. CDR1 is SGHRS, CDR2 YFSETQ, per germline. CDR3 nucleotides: TGCGCCAGCAGCCTTGACGATGTAAGCACAGATACGCAGTATTTT. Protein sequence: CASSLDDVSTDTQYF.